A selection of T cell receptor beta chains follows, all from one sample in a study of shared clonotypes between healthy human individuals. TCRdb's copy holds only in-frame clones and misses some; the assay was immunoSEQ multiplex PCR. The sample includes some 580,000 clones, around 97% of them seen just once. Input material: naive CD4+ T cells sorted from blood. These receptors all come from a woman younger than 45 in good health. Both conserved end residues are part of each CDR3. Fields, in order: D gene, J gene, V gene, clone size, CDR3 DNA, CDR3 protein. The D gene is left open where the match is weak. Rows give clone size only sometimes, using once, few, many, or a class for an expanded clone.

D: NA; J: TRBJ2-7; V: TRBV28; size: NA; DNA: TGTGCCAGCGGGCCCTATTTGGGCGCGCAAGCCTACGAGCAGTACTTC; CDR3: CASGPYLGAQAYEQYF
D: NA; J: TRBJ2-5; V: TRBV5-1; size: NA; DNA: TGCGCCAGCAGCTTTGCAAGACCGGGGGTTGGTCGCGCAATACAAGAGACCCAGTACTTC; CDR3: CASSFARPGVGRAIQETQYF
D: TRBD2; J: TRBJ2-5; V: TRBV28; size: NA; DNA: TGTGCCAGCAGTTTAGGGGGATGGACTAGTGGTTGGAGCCAAGAGACCCAGTACTTC; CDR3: CASSLGGWTSGWSQETQYF
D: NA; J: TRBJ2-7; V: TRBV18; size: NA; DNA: TGTGCCAGCTCACCGGGGGAGAGCTCCTACGAGCAGTACTTC; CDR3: CASSPGESSYEQYF
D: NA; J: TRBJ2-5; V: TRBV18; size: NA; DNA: TGTGCCAGCTCACCGTCTGCGGGGATCCAAGAGACCCAGTACTTC; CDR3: CASSPSAGIQETQYF
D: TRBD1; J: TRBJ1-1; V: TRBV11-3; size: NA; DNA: TGTGCCAGCAGCTTAGATATCCAGGTCCAGGGGGGCACTGAAGCTTTCTTT; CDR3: CASSLDIQVQGGTEAFF
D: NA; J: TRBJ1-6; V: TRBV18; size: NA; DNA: TGTGCCAGCACTCAAGTGGGCGACAGTTTAGGTTCACCCCTCCACTTT; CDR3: CASTQVGDSLGSPLHF
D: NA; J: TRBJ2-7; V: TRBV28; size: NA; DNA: TGTGCCAGCAGTCGGTCCTACGAGCAGTACTTC; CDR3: CASSRSYEQYF
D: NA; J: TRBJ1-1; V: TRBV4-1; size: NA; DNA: TGCGCCAGCAGCCATAATAAGGGGAGGACTGAAGCTTTCTTT; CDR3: CASSHNKGRTEAFF
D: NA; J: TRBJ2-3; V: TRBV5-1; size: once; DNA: TGCGCCAGCAGCTCGCGGGCGGACACAGATACGCAGTATTTT; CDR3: CASSSRADTDTQYF
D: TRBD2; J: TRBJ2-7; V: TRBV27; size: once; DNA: TGTGCCAGCAGGACCGGACTAGCGGGAGTCTACGAGCAGTACTTC; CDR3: CASRTGLAGVYEQYF
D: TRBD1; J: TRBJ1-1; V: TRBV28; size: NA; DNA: TGTGCCAGCAGTCCGGGACAGGGGTCTGAAGCTTTCTTT; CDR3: CASSPGQGSEAFF
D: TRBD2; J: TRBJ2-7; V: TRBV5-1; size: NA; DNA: TGCGCCAGCAGCTTAGATACTAGCGGGCTAACCTACGAGCAGTACTTC; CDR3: CASSLDTSGLTYEQYF
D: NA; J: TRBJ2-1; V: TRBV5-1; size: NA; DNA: TGCGCCAGCAGCTTGAACGGCGGGATGACCTACAATGAGCAGTTCTTC; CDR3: CASSLNGGMTYNEQFF
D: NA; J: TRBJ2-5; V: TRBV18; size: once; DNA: TGTGCCAGCTCACCAAGGAGGGAGAGCTATGAGACCCAGTACTTC; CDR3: CASSPRRESYETQYF
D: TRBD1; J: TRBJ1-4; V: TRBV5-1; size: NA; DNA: TGCGCCAGCAGCCCAGGGGGCGAATATGAAAAACTGTTTTTT; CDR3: CASSPGGEYEKLFF
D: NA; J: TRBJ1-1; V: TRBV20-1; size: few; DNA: TGCAGTGCGAGCAGGAACACTGAAGCTTTCTTT; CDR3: CSASRNTEAFF
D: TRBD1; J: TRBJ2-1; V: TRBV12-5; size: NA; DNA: TGTGCTTCCGGGACAGGGAAGTTCAATGAGCAGTTCTTC; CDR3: CASGTGKFNEQFF
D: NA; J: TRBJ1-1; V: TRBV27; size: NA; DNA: TGTGCCAGCAGTCCGAGAAGGATTTGGGCTGAAGCTTTCTTT; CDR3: CASSPRRIWAEAFF
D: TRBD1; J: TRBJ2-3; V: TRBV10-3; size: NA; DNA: TGTGCCATCAGCCTGCAACAGGGGACGCGGGCAGATACGCAGTATTTT; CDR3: CAISLQQGTRADTQYF
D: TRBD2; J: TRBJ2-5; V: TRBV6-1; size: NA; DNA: TGTGCCACCTCGGCGGGGGGACAAGAGACCCAGTACTTC; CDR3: CATSAGGQETQYF
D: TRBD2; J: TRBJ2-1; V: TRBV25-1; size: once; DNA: TGTGCCAGCAGTGAGAAAGCGGGAGGCTACAATGAGCAGTTCTTC; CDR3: CASSEKAGGYNEQFF
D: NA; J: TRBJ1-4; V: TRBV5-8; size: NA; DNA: TGTGCCAGCAGTTTTCAGGGGATCGCGAATGAAAAACTGTTTTTT; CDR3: CASSFQGIANEKLFF
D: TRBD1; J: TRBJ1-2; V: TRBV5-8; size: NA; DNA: TGTGCCAGCAGCCACCCCGGGACAGGGGGCTCTGGCTACACCTTC; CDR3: CASSHPGTGGSGYTF
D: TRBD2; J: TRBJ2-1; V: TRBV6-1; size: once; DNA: TGTGCCAGCACTGGGGCTAGCGGATACAATGAGCAGTTCTTC; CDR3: CASTGASGYNEQFF
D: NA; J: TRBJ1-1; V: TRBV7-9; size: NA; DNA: TGTGCCAGCAGCTTAGAGGTCCTGAACACTGAAGCTTTCTTT; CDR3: CASSLEVLNTEAFF
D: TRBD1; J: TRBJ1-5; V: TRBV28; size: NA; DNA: TGTGCCAGCAGCTCAGGGGGCGAGGAGGGGAGTCAGCCCCAGCATTTT; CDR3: CASSSGGEEGSQPQHF
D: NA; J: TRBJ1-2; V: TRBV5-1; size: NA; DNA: TGCGCCAGCCGAGGGGTCTATGGCTACACCTTC; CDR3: CASRGVYGYTF
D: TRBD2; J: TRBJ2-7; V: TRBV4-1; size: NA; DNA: TGCGCCAGCAGCCTTACGACTAGCGGGTCCTCCTACGAGCAGTACTTC; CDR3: CASSLTTSGSSYEQYF
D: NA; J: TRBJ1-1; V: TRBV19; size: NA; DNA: TGTGCCAGTAGTATCAGTCGGGGATCCATGAACACTGAAGCTTTCTTT; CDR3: CASSISRGSMNTEAFF
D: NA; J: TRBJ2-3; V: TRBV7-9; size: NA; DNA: TGTGCCAGCAGCTTAGACCCTAGCACAGATACGCAGTATTTT; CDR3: CASSLDPSTDTQYF
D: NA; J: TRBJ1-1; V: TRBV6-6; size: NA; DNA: TGTGCCAGCAGTTACGCGTTGACTGAAGCTTTCTTT; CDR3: CASSYALTEAFF
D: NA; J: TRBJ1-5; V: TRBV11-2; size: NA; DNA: TGTGCCAGCAGCTCGAACACGGGGAATCAGCCCCAGCATTTT; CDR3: CASSSNTGNQPQHF
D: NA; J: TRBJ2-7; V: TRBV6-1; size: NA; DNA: TGTGCCAGCAGTGAGACACGGGGGCTTTACGAGCAGTACTTC; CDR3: CASSETRGLYEQYF
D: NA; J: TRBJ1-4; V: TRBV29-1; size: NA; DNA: TGCAGCGTTGGTGGGACGGGAGAAAAACTGTTTTTT; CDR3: CSVGGTGEKLFF
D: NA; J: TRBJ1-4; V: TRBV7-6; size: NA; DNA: TGTGCCAGCAGACCCAACAGGGTGGGGGAAAAACTGTTTTTT; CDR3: CASRPNRVGEKLFF
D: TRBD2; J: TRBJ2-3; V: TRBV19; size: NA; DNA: TGTGCCAGTATGCCAGGCGGGAGGGGCACAGATACGCAGTATTTT; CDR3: CASMPGGRGTDTQYF
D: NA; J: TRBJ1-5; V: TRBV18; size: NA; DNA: TGTGCCAGCTCACCCCCGGGGAGCAATCAGCCCCAGCATTTT; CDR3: CASSPPGSNQPQHF
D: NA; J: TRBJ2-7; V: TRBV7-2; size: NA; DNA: TGTGCCAGCAGCCGAGGGGGGGCCTCCCCCTACGAGCAGTACTTC; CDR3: CASSRGGASPYEQYF
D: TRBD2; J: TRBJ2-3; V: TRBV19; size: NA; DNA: TGTGCCAGTAGTATGGGCCTAGCGGGAGGGACAGATACGCAGTATTTT; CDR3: CASSMGLAGGTDTQYF